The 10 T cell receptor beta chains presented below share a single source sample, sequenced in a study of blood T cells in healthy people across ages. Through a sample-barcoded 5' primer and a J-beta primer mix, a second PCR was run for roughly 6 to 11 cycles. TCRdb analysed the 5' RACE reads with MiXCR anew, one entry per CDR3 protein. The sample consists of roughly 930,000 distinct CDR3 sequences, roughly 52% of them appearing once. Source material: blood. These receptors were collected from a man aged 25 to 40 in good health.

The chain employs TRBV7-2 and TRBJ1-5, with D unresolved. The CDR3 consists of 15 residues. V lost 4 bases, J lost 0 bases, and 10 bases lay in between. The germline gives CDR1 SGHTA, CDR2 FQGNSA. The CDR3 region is CASSSGSYSNQPQHF. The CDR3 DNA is TGTGCCAGCAGCTCCGGGAGCTATAGCAATCAGCCCCAGCATTTT.

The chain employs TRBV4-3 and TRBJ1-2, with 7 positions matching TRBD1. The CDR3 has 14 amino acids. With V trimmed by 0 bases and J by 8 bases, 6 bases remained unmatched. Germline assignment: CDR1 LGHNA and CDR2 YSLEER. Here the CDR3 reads CASSQEIGTEGYTF. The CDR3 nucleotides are TGCGCCAGCAGCCAAGAAATCGGGACAGAAGGCTACACCTTC.

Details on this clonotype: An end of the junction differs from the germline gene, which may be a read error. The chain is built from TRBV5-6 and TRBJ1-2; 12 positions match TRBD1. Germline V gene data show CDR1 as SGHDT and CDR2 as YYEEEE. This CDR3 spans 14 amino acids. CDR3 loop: CASSSGTGGYDYTF. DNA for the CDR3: TGTGCCAGCAGCTCGGGGACAGGGGGCTATGACTACACCTTC.

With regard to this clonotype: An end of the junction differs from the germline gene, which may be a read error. CDR3 nucleotide sequence: TGTACCATCAACGACCCGGGACAGGGTAATGAAAAACTGTTTTTT. It is translated as CTINDPGQGNEKLFF. The chain is built from TRBV10-3 and TRBJ1-4; 9 nucleotides match TRBD1. Germline V CDR1 and CDR2: ENHRY, SYGVKD. The CDR3 has 15 amino acids.

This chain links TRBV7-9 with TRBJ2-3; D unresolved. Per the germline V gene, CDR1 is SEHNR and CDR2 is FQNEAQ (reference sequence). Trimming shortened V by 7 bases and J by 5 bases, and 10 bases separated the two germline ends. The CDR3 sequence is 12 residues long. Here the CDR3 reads CASTPFVDTQYF. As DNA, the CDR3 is TGTGCCAGCACCCCATTTGTAGATACGCAGTATTTT.

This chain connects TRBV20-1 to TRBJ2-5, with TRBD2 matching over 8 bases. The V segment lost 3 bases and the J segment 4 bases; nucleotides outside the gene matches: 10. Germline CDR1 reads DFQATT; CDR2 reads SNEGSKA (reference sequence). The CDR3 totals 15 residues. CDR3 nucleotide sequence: TGCAGTGCTAGTAAGGCTAGCGGGCTTTCAGAGACCCAGTACTTC. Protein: CSASKASGLSETQYF.

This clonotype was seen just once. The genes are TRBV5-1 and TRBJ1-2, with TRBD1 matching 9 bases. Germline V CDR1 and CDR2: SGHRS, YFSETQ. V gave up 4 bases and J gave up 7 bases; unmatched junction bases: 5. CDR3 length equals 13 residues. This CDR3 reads CASSDRTGAGYTF. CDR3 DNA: TGCGCCAGCAGCGACCGGACAGGGGCTGGCTACACCTTC.

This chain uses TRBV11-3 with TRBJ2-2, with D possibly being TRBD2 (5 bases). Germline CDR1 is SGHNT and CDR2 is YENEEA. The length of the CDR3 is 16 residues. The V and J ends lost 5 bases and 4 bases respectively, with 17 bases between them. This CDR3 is CASSPSVGKLTGELFF. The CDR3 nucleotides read TGTGCCAGCAGCCCCTCGGTCGGGAAACTCACCGGGGAGCTGTTTTTT.

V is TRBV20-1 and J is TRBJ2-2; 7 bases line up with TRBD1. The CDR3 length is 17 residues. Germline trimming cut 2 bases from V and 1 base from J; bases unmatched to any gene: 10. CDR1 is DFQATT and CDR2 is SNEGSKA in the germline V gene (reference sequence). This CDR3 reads CSARHSGTAMNTGELFF. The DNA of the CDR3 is TGCAGTGCTAGACACTCCGGGACAGCTATGAACACCGGGGAGCTGTTTTTT.

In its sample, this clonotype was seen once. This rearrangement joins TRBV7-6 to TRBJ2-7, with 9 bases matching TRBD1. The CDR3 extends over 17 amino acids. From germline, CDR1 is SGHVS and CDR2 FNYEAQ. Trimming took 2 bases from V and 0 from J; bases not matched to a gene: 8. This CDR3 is CASSLIPGTGTSYEQYF. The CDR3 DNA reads TGTGCCAGCAGCTTAATCCCCGGGACAGGGACCTCCTACGAGCAGTACTTC.